This T cell receptor beta chain was observed in a study of radiotherapy plus CTLA-4 blockade in lung cancer. Study overall: Disease control was seen in roughly 30% of patients, objective responses in roughly 17%.

Profiled with immunoSEQ multiplex PCR; TCRdb holds only in-frame clones, not every one. Found here are around 56,000 clones, less than 85% of them singletons; the top ten hold 15% to 20%. The specimen comprised peripheral blood, sampled from a patient treated with radiotherapy plus ipilimumab. This sequence was found in a human donor with non-small cell lung cancer who had a complete response to radiotherapy plus ipilimumab.

CDR3 sequence (DNA): TGTGCCAGCAGCCCTGGTGGCGGGAGCACAGATACGCAGTATTTT. Its translation: CASSPGGGSTDTQYF. The chain has TRBV5-4 and TRBJ2-3, with a tentative D call TRBD2 (5 bases). CDR3 length: 15 amino acids. Germline CDR1 and CDR2: SGHNT and YYREEE (reference sequence). Trimming removed 4 bases at V and 0 bases at J, with 12 bases between.